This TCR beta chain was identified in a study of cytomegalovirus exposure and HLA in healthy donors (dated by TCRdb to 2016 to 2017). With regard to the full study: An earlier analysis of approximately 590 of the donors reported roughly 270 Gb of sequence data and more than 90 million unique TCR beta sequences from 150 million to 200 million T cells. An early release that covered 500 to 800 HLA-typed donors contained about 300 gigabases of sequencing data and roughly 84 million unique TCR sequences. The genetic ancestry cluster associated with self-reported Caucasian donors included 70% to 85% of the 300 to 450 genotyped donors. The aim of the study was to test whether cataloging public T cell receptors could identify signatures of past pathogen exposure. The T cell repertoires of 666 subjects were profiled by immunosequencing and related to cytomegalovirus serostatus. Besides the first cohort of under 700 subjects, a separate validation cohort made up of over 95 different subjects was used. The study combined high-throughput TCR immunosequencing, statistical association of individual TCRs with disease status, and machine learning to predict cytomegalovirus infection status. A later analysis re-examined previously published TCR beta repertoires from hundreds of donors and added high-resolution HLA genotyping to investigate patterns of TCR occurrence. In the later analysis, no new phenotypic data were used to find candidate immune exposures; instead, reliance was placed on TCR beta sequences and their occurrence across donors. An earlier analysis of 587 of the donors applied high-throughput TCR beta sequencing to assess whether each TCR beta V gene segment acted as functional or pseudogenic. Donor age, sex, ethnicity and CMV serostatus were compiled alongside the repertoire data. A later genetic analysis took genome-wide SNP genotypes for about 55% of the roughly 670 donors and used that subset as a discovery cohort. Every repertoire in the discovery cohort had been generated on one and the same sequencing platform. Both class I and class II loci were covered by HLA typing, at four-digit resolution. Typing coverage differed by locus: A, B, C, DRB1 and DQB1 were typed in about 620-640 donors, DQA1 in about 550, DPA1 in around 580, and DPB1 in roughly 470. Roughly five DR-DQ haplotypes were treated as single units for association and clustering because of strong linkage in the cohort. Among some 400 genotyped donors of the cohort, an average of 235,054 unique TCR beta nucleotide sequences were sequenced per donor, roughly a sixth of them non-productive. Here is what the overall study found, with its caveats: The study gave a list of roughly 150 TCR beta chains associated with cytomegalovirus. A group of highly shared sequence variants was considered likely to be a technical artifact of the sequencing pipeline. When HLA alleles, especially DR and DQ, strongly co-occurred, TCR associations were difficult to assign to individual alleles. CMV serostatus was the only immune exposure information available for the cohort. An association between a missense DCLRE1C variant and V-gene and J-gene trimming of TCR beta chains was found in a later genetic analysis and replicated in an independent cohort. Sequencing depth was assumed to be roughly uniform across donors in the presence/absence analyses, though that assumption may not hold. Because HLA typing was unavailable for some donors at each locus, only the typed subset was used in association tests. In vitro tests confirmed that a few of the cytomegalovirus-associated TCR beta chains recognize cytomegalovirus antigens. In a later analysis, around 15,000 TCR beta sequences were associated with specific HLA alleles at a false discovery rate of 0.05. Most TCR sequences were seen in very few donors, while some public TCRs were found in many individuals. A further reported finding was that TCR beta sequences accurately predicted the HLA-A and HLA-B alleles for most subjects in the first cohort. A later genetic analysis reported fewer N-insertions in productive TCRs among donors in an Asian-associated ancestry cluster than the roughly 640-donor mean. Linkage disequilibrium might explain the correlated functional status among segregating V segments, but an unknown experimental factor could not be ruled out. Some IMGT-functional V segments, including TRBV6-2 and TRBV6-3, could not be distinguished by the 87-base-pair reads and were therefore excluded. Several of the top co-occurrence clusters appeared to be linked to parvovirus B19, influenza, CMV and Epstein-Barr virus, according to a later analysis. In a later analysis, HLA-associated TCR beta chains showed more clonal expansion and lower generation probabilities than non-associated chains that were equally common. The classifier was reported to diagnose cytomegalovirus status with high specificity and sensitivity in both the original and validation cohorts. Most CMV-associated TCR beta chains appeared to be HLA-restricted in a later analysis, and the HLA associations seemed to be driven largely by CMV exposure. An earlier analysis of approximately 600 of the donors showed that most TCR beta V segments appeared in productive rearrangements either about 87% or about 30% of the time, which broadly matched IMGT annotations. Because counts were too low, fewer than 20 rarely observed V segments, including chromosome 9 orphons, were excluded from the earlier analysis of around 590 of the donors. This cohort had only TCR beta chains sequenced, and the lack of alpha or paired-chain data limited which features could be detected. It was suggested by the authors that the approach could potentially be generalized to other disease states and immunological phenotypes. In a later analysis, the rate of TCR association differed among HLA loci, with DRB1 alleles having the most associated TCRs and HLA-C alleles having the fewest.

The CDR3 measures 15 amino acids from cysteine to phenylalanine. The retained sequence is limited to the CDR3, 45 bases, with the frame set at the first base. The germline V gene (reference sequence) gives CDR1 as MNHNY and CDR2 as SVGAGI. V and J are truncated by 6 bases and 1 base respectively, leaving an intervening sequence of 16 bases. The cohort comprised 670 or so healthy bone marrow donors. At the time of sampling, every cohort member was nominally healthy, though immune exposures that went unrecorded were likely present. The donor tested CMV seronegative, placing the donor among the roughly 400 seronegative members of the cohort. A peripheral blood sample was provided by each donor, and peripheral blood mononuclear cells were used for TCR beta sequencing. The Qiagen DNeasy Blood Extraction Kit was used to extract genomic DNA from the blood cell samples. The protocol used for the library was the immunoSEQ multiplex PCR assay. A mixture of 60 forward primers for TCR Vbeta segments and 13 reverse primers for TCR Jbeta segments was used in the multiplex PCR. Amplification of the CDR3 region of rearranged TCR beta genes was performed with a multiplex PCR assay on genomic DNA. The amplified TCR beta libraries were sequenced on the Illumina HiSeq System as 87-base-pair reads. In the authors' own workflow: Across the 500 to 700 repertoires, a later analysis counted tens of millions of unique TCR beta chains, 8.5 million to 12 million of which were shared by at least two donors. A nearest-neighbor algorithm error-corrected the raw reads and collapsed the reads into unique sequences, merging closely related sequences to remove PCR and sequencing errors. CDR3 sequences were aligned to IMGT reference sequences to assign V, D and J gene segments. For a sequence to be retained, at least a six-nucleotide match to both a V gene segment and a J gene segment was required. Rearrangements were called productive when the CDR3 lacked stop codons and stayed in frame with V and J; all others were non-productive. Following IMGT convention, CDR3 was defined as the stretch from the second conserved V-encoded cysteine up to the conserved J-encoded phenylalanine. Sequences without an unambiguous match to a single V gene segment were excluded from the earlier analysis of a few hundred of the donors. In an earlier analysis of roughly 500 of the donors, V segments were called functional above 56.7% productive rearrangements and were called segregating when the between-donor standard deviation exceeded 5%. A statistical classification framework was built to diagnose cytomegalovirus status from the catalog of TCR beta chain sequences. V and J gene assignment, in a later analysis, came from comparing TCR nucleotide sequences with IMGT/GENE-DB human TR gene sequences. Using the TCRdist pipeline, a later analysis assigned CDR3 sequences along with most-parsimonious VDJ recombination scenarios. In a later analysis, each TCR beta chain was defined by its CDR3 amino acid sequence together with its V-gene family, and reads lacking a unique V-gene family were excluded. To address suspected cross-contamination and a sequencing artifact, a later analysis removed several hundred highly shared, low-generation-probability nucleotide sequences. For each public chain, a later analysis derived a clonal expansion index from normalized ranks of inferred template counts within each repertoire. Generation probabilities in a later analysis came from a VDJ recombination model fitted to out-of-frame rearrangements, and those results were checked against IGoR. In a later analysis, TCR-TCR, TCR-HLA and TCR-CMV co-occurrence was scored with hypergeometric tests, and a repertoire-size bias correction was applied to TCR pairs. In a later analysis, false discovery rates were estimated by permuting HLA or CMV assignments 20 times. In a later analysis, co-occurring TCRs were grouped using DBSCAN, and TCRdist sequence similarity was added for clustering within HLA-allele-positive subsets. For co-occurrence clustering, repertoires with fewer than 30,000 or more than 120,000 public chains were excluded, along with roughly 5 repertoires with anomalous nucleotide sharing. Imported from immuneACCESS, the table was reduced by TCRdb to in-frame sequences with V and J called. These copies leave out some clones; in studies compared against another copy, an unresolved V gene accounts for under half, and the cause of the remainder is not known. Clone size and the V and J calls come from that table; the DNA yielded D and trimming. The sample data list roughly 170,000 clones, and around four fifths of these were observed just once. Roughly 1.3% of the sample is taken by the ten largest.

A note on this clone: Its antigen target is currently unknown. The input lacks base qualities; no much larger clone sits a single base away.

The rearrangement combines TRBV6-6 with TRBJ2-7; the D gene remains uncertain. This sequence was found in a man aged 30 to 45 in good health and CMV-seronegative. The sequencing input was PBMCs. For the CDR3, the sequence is CASSQLSGASYEQYF. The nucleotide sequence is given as TGTGCCAGCAGCCAGTTATCAGGTGCATCCTACGAGCAGTACTTC.